One T cell receptor beta chain is described in this entry. Reverse transcription of roughly 0.45 to 1 ug RNA was performed with random hexamers. TCR beta CDR3 was amplified by immunoSEQ covering 54 Vbeta and 13 Jbeta. Each CDR3 protein gets one entry after TCRdb re-called the immunoSEQ multiplex PCR reads with MiXCR. The table has approximately 25,000 distinct CDR3 sequences, over 85% seen once. The sample originates from a study of CD8 T cells in Susac syndrome. The CDR3 is 20 amino acids. V was pared by 0 bases and J by 3 bases, with 28 bases between. CDR1 SGHRS and CDR2 YFSETQ come from the germline V gene. Diagnostic criteria for definite or probable disease, in their recently defined form, were met by the patients with Susac syndrome. Isolation of CD8+ and CD4+ T cells was performed negatively, whereas enrichment of TEMRA cells was done by FACS.

The TCR sequence derives from a human donor with Susac syndrome. The sample was CD8+ T cells from PBMCs. The chain joins TRBV5-1 to TRBJ2-7, with D perhaps TRBD2 (7 bases). In DNA, the CDR3 is TGCGCCAGCAGCTTGGCCACGGGGAGGGGGGACCACCGACTAAACTACGAGCAGTACTTC. Its protein is CASSLATGRGDHRLNYEQYF.